The 27 T cell receptor beta chains reported below all come from one sample, sequenced in a study of blood T cell repertoires in COVID-19. Some clones are missing from TCRdb's copy, which holds only in-frame ones; the method was immunoSEQ multiplex PCR. The sample has around 200,000 clones, around 81% seen once; the top ten hold approximately 4%. The sequencing input was peripheral blood. These receptors all stem from a man aged 50-60 years with active or convalescent COVID-19.

The genes are TRBV15 and TRBJ2-3; D not resolved. Trimming took 5 bases from V and 6 from J, leaving 9 bases between them. Germline V lookup: CDR1 LNHNV, CDR2 YYDKDF (reference sequence). This CDR3 has 12 residues. CDR3 coding DNA: TGTGCCACCAGCTCCTATGTGGATACGCAGTATTTT. Amino acids: CATSSYVDTQYF. The full variable domain, its missing parts supplied by reference TRBV15 and TRBJ2-3, is DAMVIQNPRYQVTQFGKPVTLSCSQTLNHNVMYWYQQKSSQAPKLLFHYYDKDFNNEADTPDNFQSRRPNTSFCFLDIRSPGLGDTAMYLCATSSYVDTQYFGPGTRLTVL.

CDR3 protein: CASSPGGPLRAFF. DNA of the CDR3: TGTGCCAGCAGTCCCGGCGGGCCCTTGAGGGCTTTCTTT. The rearrangement joins TRBV12-3 or TRBV12-4 to TRBJ1-1, with D hard to call. This CDR3 is 13 amino acids long. Trimming cost V 5 bases and J 11 bases, with 18 bases left between them.

This clone has more than one count but fewer than ten. V and J are TRBV6-4 and TRBJ1-5; weak D call: TRBD1 (6 bases). V lost 6 bases and J 2 bases, leaving 11 bases between the germline ends. The CDR3 consists of 14 residues. CDR1 and CDR2 (germline): MRHNA, SNTAGT. The CDR3 reads CASSQAGGNQPQHF. CDR3 bases: TGTGCCAGCAGCCAGGCAGGGGGCAATCAGCCCCAGCATTTT.

This clone has more than one count but fewer than ten. This chain connects TRBV6-6 to TRBJ1-2; D is unclear. The CDR3 extends over 12 amino acids. The germline gives CDR1 MNHNY, CDR2 SVGAGI (reference sequence). The V and J ends lost 5 bases and 8 bases respectively, with 12 bases between them. The CDR3: CASSPPEGGYTF. For the CDR3, the DNA is TGTGCCAGCAGTCCCCCAGAGGGCGGCTACACCTTC.

The chain recombines TRBV9 with TRBJ2-1; TRBD1 matches at 7 bases. The V gene end was trimmed by 1 base and the J gene end by 8 bases; junction bases not matched to a gene: 9. This CDR3 contains 15 residues. Germline loops: CDR1 SGDLS, CDR2 YYNGEE. In DNA, the CDR3 is TGTGCCAGCAGCGTACGGGGACAGCCGGAGGATGAGCAGTTCTTC. This gives the protein CASSVRGQPEDEQFF.

The sample holds a few counts of this clone. The chain links TRBV11-2 to TRBJ2-7; 8 bases are shared with TRBD1. This CDR3 contains 15 residues. CDR1 and CDR2 (germline): SGHAT, FQNNGV. Trimming removed 1 base from V and 2 bases from J; junction bases left unmatched: 4. The DNA of the CDR3 is TGTGCCAGCAGCTTAGGCCGGGACAGGCCCTACGAGCAGTACTTC. It translates to CASSLGRDRPYEQYF.

V is TRBV7-9 and J is TRBJ1-2; TRBD1 might be the D (6 bases). The V end lost 0 bases, the J end lost 4 bases, and 12 bases lay between the germline ends. The CDR3 totals 15 residues. The germline V gene encodes CDR1 SEHNR and CDR2 FQNEAQ (reference sequence). The CDR3 sequence: CASSLASGTSYGYTF. The CDR3, as DNA: TGTGCCAGCAGCTTAGCTTCCGGGACAAGCTATGGCTACACCTTC.

The rearrangement links TRBV6-6 to TRBJ1-4; D gene ambiguous. Germline V lookup: CDR1 MNHNY, CDR2 SVGAGI (reference sequence). Trimming stripped 3 bases from V and 8 bases from J, with 10 bases between. CDR3 size: 13 residues. CDR3 in amino acids: CASSYREGEKLFF. The CDR3 DNA sequence: TGTGCCAGCAGTTATCGGGAAGGCGAAAAACTGTTTTTT.

The rearrangement links TRBV19 to TRBJ2-5; a possible D gene is TRBD2 (6 bases). This CDR3 region has 16 residues. The V end lost 6 bases, the J end lost 2 bases, and 19 bases lay between the germline ends. Germline V gene sequence: CDR1 LNHDA, CDR2 SQIVND (reference sequence). CDR3 DNA: TGTGCCAGTAGAAGGGCGGCTAGCGCTCCTCAAGAGACCCAGTACTTC. It yields the protein CASRRAASAPQETQYF.

The chain combines TRBV7-9 with TRBJ2-7; TRBD2 agrees at 9 bases. The V and J ends lost 4 bases and 6 bases, in that order; junction bases with no gene match: 16. The CDR3 is 17 residues long. Germline V gene lookup returns CDR1 SEHNR and CDR2 FQNEAQ (reference sequence). CDR3 DNA: TGTGCCAGCAGCTCGCCTAGCGGGGCGAGTAAAAGGGGCGAGCAGTACTTC. Protein: CASSSPSGASKRGEQYF.

The chain links TRBV30 to TRBJ2-3; 12 bases line up with TRBD2. CDR1 is GTSNPN and CDR2 is SVGIG in the germline V gene (reference sequence). The CDR3 totals 16 residues. Trimming removed 3 bases from V and 3 bases from J; junction bases left unmatched: 7. CDR3 nucleotide sequence: TGTGCCTGGAGGAGGCTGACTAGCGGGAGAACAGATACGCAGTATTTT. Amino acid sequence: CAWRRLTSGRTDTQYF.

This chain connects TRBV5-4 to TRBJ2-7, with TRBD2 as a possible D gene (6 bases). Germline V gene data show CDR1 as SGHNT and CDR2 as YYREEE (reference sequence). Trimming stripped 0 bases from V and 5 bases from J, with 12 bases between. The CDR3 has 14 amino acids. The CDR3 reads CASSLDLALHEQYF. The CDR3 DNA follows: TGTGCCAGCAGCTTGGATCTAGCGCTCCACGAGCAGTACTTC.

The chain couples TRBV7-3 to TRBJ1-1, with D unresolved. This CDR3 contains 13 residues. V was shortened by 5 bases and J by 1 base, with 8 bases between the two germline ends. Per germline, CDR1 SGHTA and CDR2 FQGTGA. The CDR3 bases are TGTGCCAGCAGCCTCGGTAAGAACACTGAAGCTTTCTTT. As protein: CASSLGKNTEAFF.

The V call is TRBV13, the J call TRBJ1-6, with 7 bases fitting TRBD1. V dropped 4 bases and J dropped 8; count of bases not matched to a gene: 8. Per the germline V gene, CDR1 is PRHDT and CDR2 is FYEKMQ (reference sequence). The CDR3 runs to 15 residues. The CDR3 DNA follows: TGTGCCAGCAGCTCTAACAGGGGTAGGGATTCACCCCTCCACTTT. Its protein is CASSSNRGRDSPLHF.

A remark on this clone: No DNA is shown, since the ends of the CDR3 on it are uncertain; the CDR3 is the one TCRdb lists. The rearrangement joins TRBV21-1 to TRBJ2-7; the DNA was not used to check the table's D call, TRBD1. TRBV21-1 is a pseudogene segment. The CDR3 contains 15 residues when both ends are counted. CDR3 sequence: CASSKVGTGALRGYF.

This clone has only a few counts. The chain links TRBV6-2 or TRBV6-3 to TRBJ2-2; 8 bases agree with TRBD2. CDR3 length: 15 amino acids. The ends lost 6 bases at V and 6 bases at J; junction bases unmatched: 9. Germline V gene lookup returns CDR1 MNHEY and CDR2 SVGEGT. Here the CDR3 reads CASSNGGLGAGELFF. The DNA for the CDR3 is TGTGCCAGCAGCAACGGGGGACTAGGGGCCGGGGAGCTGTTTTTT.

The chain combines TRBV7-9 with TRBJ1-4, with D possibly matching TRBD1 (6 bases). The CDR3 length is 15 residues. The germline gives CDR1 SEHNR, CDR2 FQNEAQ (reference sequence). Trimming cost V 3 bases and J 7 bases, with 15 bases left between them. CDR3: CASSLARGGPEKLFF. CDR3 DNA sequence: TGTGCCAGCAGCTTGGCGAGGGGGGGCCCTGAAAAACTGTTTTTT.

The chain recombines TRBV12-3 or TRBV12-4 with TRBJ2-1; D unclear. The CDR3 loop spans 11 amino acids. V shed 10 bases and J shed 7 bases, with 11 bases lying between them. CDR3 protein: CATSGSNEQFF. CDR3 DNA sequence: TGTGCCACCTCGGGTTCGAATGAGCAGTTCTTC.

The J gene is TRBJ2-7, the V gene TRBV5-5, with 9 bases identical to TRBD1. Germline loops: CDR1 SGHKS, CDR2 YYEKEE (reference sequence). There are 14 residues in the CDR3. V was pared by 3 bases and J by 3 bases, with 4 bases of the junction left unmatched. This CDR3 reads CASSSWTGDYEQYF. The CDR3 bases are TGTGCCAGCAGCTCGTGGACAGGGGACTACGAGCAGTACTTC.

The genes are TRBV9 and TRBJ2-3, with a possible D match to TRBD1 (6 bases). V was clipped by 3 bases and J by 2 bases, with 13 bases between them. The CDR3 is 15 residues long. Germline V lookup: CDR1 SGDLS, CDR2 YYNGEE. CDR3 loop: CASSETGFFTDTQYF. The CDR3 nucleotides are TGTGCCAGCAGCGAAACAGGGTTTTTCACAGATACGCAGTATTTT.

This clone was observed a few times. This chain uses TRBV3-1 (or the pseudogene TRBV3-2) with TRBJ2-1; D not resolved. The germline V gene has CDR1 LGHDT and CDR2 YNNKEL (reference sequence). The CDR3 has 13 residues. V lost 3 bases and J 3 bases, leaving 6 bases between the germline ends. In DNA, the CDR3 is TGTGCCAGCAGCCATGCTAGCTACAATGAGCAGTTCTTC. Amino acid sequence: CASSHASYNEQFF.

CDR3 nucleotides: TGTGTCAGAAGCTTAGCGCTGCAGTGCTCTGGAAACACCATATATTTT. Protein: CVRSLALQCSGNTIYF. The V gene is TRBV7-5, the J gene TRBJ1-3; whether TRBD1, the table's D call, matches the DNA was not checked. TRBV7-5 represents a pseudogene. This CDR3 spans 16 amino acids.

V and J are TRBV10-3 and TRBJ2-3, with TRBD2 matching 14 bases. CDR1 is ENHRY and CDR2 is SYGVKD in the germline V gene. The V gene end was trimmed by 7 bases and the J gene end by 0 bases; junction bases not matched to a gene: 9. This CDR3 spans 18 amino acids. The CDR3 sequence: CAITRLAGGPASTDTQYF. The CDR3 DNA follows: TGTGCCATCACCAGACTAGCGGGGGGGCCCGCTAGCACAGATACGCAGTATTTT.

The chain joins TRBV12-3 or TRBV12-4 to TRBJ1-5, with D unclear. This CDR3 has 13 residues. Trimming took 3 bases from V and 1 from J, leaving 4 bases between them. The CDR3 sequence is CASSFMSNQPQHF. Here the CDR3 DNA reads TGTGCCAGCAGTTTCATGAGCAATCAGCCCCAGCATTTT.

The rearrangement links TRBV5-1 to TRBJ1-2; tentative D call: TRBD1 (6 bases). This CDR3 region has 13 residues. V lost 3 bases and J 2 bases, leaving 8 bases between the germline ends. Germline CDR1 and CDR2: SGHRS and YFSETQ. This chain's CDR3 is CASSSTGNYGYTF. CDR3 sequence (DNA): TGCGCCAGCAGCTCTACAGGGAACTATGGCTACACCTTC.

The rearrangement joins TRBV5-5 to TRBJ2-1; D perhaps matches TRBD2 (5 bases). Trimming took 0 bases from V and 4 from J, leaving 17 bases between them. CDR3 length equals 17 residues. Germline V CDR1 and CDR2: SGHKS, YYEKEE (reference sequence). CDR3 sequence (DNA): TGTGCCAGCAGCTTGGCGGGCGGAGGAAGCATTTACAATGAGCAGTTCTTC. It yields the protein CASSLAGGGSIYNEQFF.

The chain joins TRBV4-3 to TRBJ1-2, with D perhaps matching TRBD1 (5 bases). This CDR3 spans 15 amino acids. Germline lookup yields CDR1 LGHNA and CDR2 YSLEER. Trimming removed 0 bases at V and 3 bases at J, with 11 bases between. The CDR3: CASSQEAGSHYGYTF. In DNA, the CDR3 is TGCGCCAGCAGCCAAGAGGCAGGGTCTCACTATGGCTACACCTTC.